This T cell receptor beta chain was captured in a study of T cell clones after liver transplantation (dated by TCRdb to between 2018 and 2021). Some background on the complete study: ITN030ST, the source of the samples, was a randomized trial that attempted immunosuppression withdrawal within 2 years of liver transplantation. Donor-reactive T cell clones were identified by TCRbeta sequencing after a pre-transplant mixed lymphocyte reaction and then tracked in post-transplant blood. As an antigen-independent comparator for donor-reactive sequences, third party-reactive TCRbeta sequences were also identified from pre-transplant MLRs. Of the eight recipients, a few were HCV-positive, while the remaining recipients had been transplanted for non-autoimmune, non-viral indications. Subjects received no induction therapy and standard immunosuppression until randomization at 12-24 months post-transplant. To count as tolerant, a recipient had to stay completely off immunosuppression for at least one year without liver enzymes climbing beyond twice the upper limit of normal. Blood samples were collected pre-transplant, pre-randomization before withdrawal, and post-randomization after either full withdrawal or failed withdrawal. The study cohort included 8 liver transplant recipients, of whom 3 were classified as tolerant and 5 as non-tolerant. General findings and caveats noted by the study authors: Because of small, heterogeneous patient numbers and non-standardized post-transplant time points, the conclusions were only preliminary. Low numbers of available donor cells limited the measurable donor-reactive repertoire in a couple of subjects. Because allograft tissue specimens were not available, migration of donor-reactive T cells into the graft, rather than deletion, may have occurred. After accounting for repertoire turnover, donor-reactive detection was significantly reduced in 7 of 8 subjects for CD4 and 8 of 8 for CD8. The decline in donor-reactive sequences exceeded the decline in third party-reactive sequences, suggesting partial antigen-specific deletion that was unrelated to withdrawal success. In most of the 8 subjects, regardless of tolerance or HCV status, circulating donor-reactive CD4 TCRbeta sequences dropped significantly post-transplant.

The CDR3 numbers 19 residues from cysteine through phenylalanine. The entry retains the CDR3 DNA only, 57 bases that are in frame from base 1. The CDR1 and CDR2 encoded by the germline V gene are SGHRS and YFSETQ. Relative to germline, V is missing 3 bases and J is missing 1 base, with 13 bases of the junction outside any gene match. With regard to this clone: Its specific antigen is unknown. One base away there is no much larger clone; base qualities are not given.

Using immunoSEQ, frozen genomic DNA was subjected to high-throughput TCRbeta CDR3 sequencing, a process that included PCR amplification, mapping, bias correction and internal controls. Regarding the original processing steps: Productive rearrangements were retained, and unique TCRbeta sequences were defined by the CDR3 nucleotide sequence together with the V and J gene. For a sequence to be called donor-reactive, it needed a frequency of at least 0.01% and at least 5-fold expansion in CFSE-low cells compared with unstimulated pre-transplant cells. To ensure at least 90% detection power, minimum frequency thresholds were set for each subject based on that subject's lowest-template unstimulated sample. Jensen-Shannon divergence between the top 1000 TCRbeta sequences post-transplant and pre-transplant was used to measure repertoire turnover. Changes in detection of donor-reactive sequences were tested with two-sided Fisher's exact tests. TCRdb holds this immuneACCESS table with in-frame rearrangements only. Some clones are missing; in checked studies, unresolved V genes explain under half, and the rest has no known cause. V and J calls and clone size are copied from that table; D and trimming were computed from the DNA. The sample table contains about 120,000 clones; only one count was recorded for about nine tenths of them. The ten largest make up 0.83% of the sample.

Unstimulated PBMCs, after thawing, were stained for CD3, CD4 and CD8 and then FACS-sorted into CD3+CD4+ and CD3+CD8+ populations. Each of the 8 studied subjects was randomized to immunosuppression withdrawal. The Qiagen DNeasy Blood and Tissue Kit was used to isolate genomic DNA. The chain couples TRBV5-1 to TRBJ2-3, with 11 middle bases fitting TRBD2. The sequenced sample was CD4+ T cells from blood, obtained 12 months after liver transplant. The clonotype comes from a human patient who received a liver transplant. After a transplant, the graft donor may have provided part of the T cells. The CDR3 in this case is CASSSPGTSGSLGTDTQYF. At the DNA level, the sequence is TGCGCCAGCAGCTCACCCGGGACTAGCGGCTCTCTGGGCACAGATACGCAGTATTTT.